This TCR beta chain was recorded in a study of T cells in Graves' hyperthyroidism and ophthalmopathy. Study context: Peripheral blood samples were taken at initial diagnosis, prior to any treatment. Whole-study findings and limits: Ophthalmopathy was told apart from stable hyperthyroidism by a 13 V-J model. Before onset, by a median of approximately 6.2 months, the model predicted ophthalmopathy.

Germline V gives CDR1 MDHEN, CDR2 SYDVKM. The V gene lost 5 bases and the J gene lost 0 bases, with 7 bases spanning the gap. CDR3 length: 14 amino acids. Only a few counts were recorded for this clonotype. Its matching antigen is unknown. From RNA transcripts, TCR beta CDR3 regions were amplified. The TCR CDR3 first-round RT-PCR relied on the HTBI primer set. TCRdb reprocessed the multiplex PCR reads with MiXCR, giving one entry per CDR3 protein. The sample shows 500,000 to 750,000 distinct CDR3 sequences, 13% to 15% of them seen only once. Patients showing uncontrolled infection, other autoimmune disease, pregnancy or lactation were ineligible.

The V call is TRBV28, the J call TRBJ1-4; no definite D call. The receptor comes from a woman under 30 with Graves' ophthalmopathy. Specimen: blood. The DNA for the CDR3 is TGTGCCAGCAGTCCATATGCAACTAATGAAAAACTGTTTTTT. It specifies CASSPYATNEKLFF.